Below, 19 T cell receptor beta chains from the same sample are listed, as sequenced in a study of Graves' ophthalmopathy and Graves' hyperthyroidism. The sequenced template was RNA, covering the TCR beta CDR3 region. First-round RT-PCR with HTBI primers preceded a second-round multiplex PCR. TCRdb redid the calling of the multiplex PCR reads with MiXCR, one entry per CDR3 protein. The sample holds 900,000 to 1,200,000 distinct CDR3 sequences, 36% seen once. Sequenced sample: peripheral blood or thyroid tissue (not recorded which). These receptors came from an adult man with Graves' hyperthyroidism.

The chain employs TRBV5-1 and TRBJ2-2, with TRBD1 identical over 7 bases. CDR3 length: 17 amino acids. V shed 4 bases and J 0 bases; nucleotides not matched to a gene: 9. Germline CDR1 SGHRS, CDR2 YFSETQ. The CDR3 coding sequence is TGCGCCAGCAGCCCCTATCAACAGGGGACGAACACCGGGGAGCTGTTTTTT. Protein: CASSPYQQGTNTGELFF. Looking up the rest from reference TRBV5-1 and TRBJ2-2 gives the full variable domain: KAGVTQTPRYLIKTRGQQVTLSCSPISGHRSVSWYQQTPGQGLQFLFEYFSETQRNKGNFPGRFSGRQFSNSRSEMNVSTLELGDSALYLCASSPYQQGTNTGELFFGEGSRLTVL.

This clonotype was seen once. This chain joins TRBV29-1 and TRBJ2-7; 7 bases agree with TRBD2. J lost 1 base, V lost 8 bases, and 8 bases had no gene match. There are 13 residues in the CDR3. Germline loops: CDR1 SQVTM, CDR2 ANQGSEA. The DNA of the CDR3 is TGCAGCCCCCGTGGCGGGGGATCCTACGAGCAGTACTTC. It is translated as CSPRGGGSYEQYF.

This clonotype has a count of ten or more. In DNA form, the CDR3 reads TGTGCCAGCAGCTTAGAAGTCGGGGCAGTTCAGCCCCAGCATTTT. It specifies CASSLEVGAVQPQHF. This sequence joins TRBV7-8 and TRBJ1-5; a weak D match, TRBD1 (5 bases). Germline V gives CDR1 SGHVS, CDR2 FQNEAQ. CDR3 size: 15 residues. Trimming shortened V by 1 base and J by 6 bases, and 13 bases separated the two germline ends.

The table lists this clonotype with many counts. This rearrangement joins TRBV7-9 to TRBJ2-5; D unresolved. Deletions cut 3 bases from V and 3 bases from J, with 5 bases between. The V gene's germline CDR1 is SEHNR and CDR2 FQNEAQ (reference sequence). This CDR3 spans 12 amino acids. The CDR3 nucleotides read TGTGCCAGCAGCTTCAGTAAAGAGACCCAGTACTTC. Protein sequence: CASSFSKETQYF.

The rearrangement links TRBV5-6 to TRBJ2-7; perhaps TRBD1 as D (6 bases). The CDR3 totals 10 residues. CDR1 is SGHDT and CDR2 is YYEEEE in the germline V gene. The ends were cut back, 2 bases at V and 9 bases at J, with 6 bases in the middle. The CDR3 loop is CASSFRGQYF. In DNA form, the CDR3 reads TGTGCCAGCAGCTTCAGGGGGCAGTACTTC.

This clonotype appeared a few times. The chain joins TRBV27 to TRBJ2-7, with D unresolved. CDR3 length equals 12 residues. Germline CDR1 MNHEY, CDR2 SMNVEV (reference sequence). With 5 bases removed from V and 6 bases from J, the gap between germline ends came to 11 bases. CDR3 loop: CASSPTLVEQYF. The CDR3 DNA sequence: TGTGCCAGCAGTCCAACCTTGGTCGAGCAGTACTTC.

Details on this clonotype: Its ends do not fully match the called genes, so a read error is possible. The J gene is TRBJ2-6, the V gene TRBV7-2; D is perhaps TRBD1 (6 bases). Germline CDR1 reads SGHTA; CDR2 reads FQGNSA. CDR3 size: 8 residues. The CDR3 loop is CASNTGTF. The CDR3 DNA reads TGTGCCAGCAACACCGGGACATTC.

The chain couples TRBV15 to TRBJ1-1; D is perhaps TRBD1 (5 bases). This CDR3 is 15 amino acids long. Trimming left V 3 bases short and J 6 bases short, with 17 bases between. Looked up from germline, CDR1 is LNHNV and CDR2 is YYDKDF (reference sequence). The CDR3 is CATSSHSGAEPEAFF. As DNA, the CDR3 is TGTGCCACCAGCAGCCATTCCGGGGCTGAACCTGAAGCTTTCTTT.

The V call is TRBV29-1, the J call TRBJ1-1; tentative D call: TRBD1 (5 bases). The CDR3 runs 13 residues. Germline assignment: CDR1 SQVTM and CDR2 ANQGSEA. V was cut by 4 bases and J by 3 bases, with 12 bases left in between. As DNA, the CDR3 is TGCAGCGTTGGGACTCTGGGGGACACTGAAGCTTTCTTT. Encoded protein: CSVGTLGDTEAFF. Complete variable domain (other parts from reference TRBV29-1 and TRBJ1-1): SAVISQKPSRDICQRGTSLTIQCQVDSQVTMMFWYRQQPGQSLTLIATANQGSEATYESGFVIDKFPISRPNLTFSTLTVSNMSPEDSSIYLCSVGTLGDTEAFFGQGTRLTVV.

The gene calls are TRBV12-3 or TRBV12-4 and TRBJ2-7; no clear D. This CDR3 contains 13 residues. Trimming stripped 2 bases from V and 5 bases from J, with 10 bases between. The CDR3 bases are TGTGCCAGCAGTTTAATTGAGTTAAACGAGCAGTACTTC. It is translated as CASSLIELNEQYF.

This clonotype was seen a few times. The chain has TRBV29-1 and TRBJ1-5, with D uncertain. Germline V gene sequence: CDR1 SQVTM, CDR2 ANQGSEA. The CDR3 contains 12 residues. V was cut by 8 bases and J by 7 bases, with 15 bases left in between. The chain's CDR3 is CSRGPTGQPQHF. CDR3 coding DNA: TGCAGCAGAGGGCCGACCGGCCAGCCCCAGCATTTT.

A single count supports this clonotype. The chain links TRBV15 to TRBJ2-7; TRBD1 matches at 12 bases. The V segment lost 3 bases and the J segment 4 bases; nucleotides outside the gene matches: 4. The germline V gene has CDR1 LNHNV and CDR2 YYDKDF (reference sequence). The CDR3 covers 15 residues. CDR3: CATSRGQGAAYEQYF. The CDR3, as DNA: TGTGCCACCAGCAGGGGACAGGGGGCGGCGTACGAGCAGTACTTC.

This clonotype was seen a few times. The chain combines TRBV20-1 with TRBJ2-7, with D possibly being TRBD1 (6 bases). Germline V gives CDR1 DFQATT, CDR2 SNEGSKA (reference sequence). Trimming shortened V by 7 bases and J by 0 bases, and 13 bases separated the two germline ends. The CDR3 contains 13 residues. This CDR3 reads CSVSTGFSYEQYF. Written as DNA, the CDR3 is TGCAGTGTCTCAACAGGGTTCTCCTACGAGCAGTACTTC.

Comment on this clonotype: The junction and the germline gene differ at one end; a read error may be behind it. J is TRBJ2-7 and V is TRBV9, with 8 positions matching TRBD1. Germline V CDR1 and CDR2: SGDLS, YYNGEE. CDR3 size: 14 residues. The CDR3 sequence is CACSVRQGTYEQYF. In nucleotides, the CDR3 is TGTGCCTGCAGCGTCCGACAGGGGACCTACGAGCAGTACTTC.

This clonotype was counted at least ten times. The chain combines TRBV19 with TRBJ1-5; D is unclear. Germline-derived CDR1 and CDR2 are LNHDA and SQIVND (reference sequence). The CDR3 is 13 amino acids. V lost 3 bases and J lost 3, with 6 bases in between. DNA of the CDR3: TGTGCCAGTAGTATTATGGTCAATCAGCCCCAGCATTTT. This gives the protein CASSIMVNQPQHF.

The chain is built from TRBV6-5 and TRBJ1-5, with D tentatively TRBD1 (5 bases). Between the trimmed V and J ends, which lost 4 bases and 4 bases, there was a span of 11 bases. CDR1 and CDR2 (germline): MNHEY, SVGAGI. The CDR3 contains 14 residues. DNA for the CDR3: TGTGCCAGCAGTTCGGGGGGACTGAATCAGCCCCAGCATTTT. Translation gives CASSSGGLNQPQHF.

The chain is built from TRBV28 and TRBJ1-5, with 10 bases that match TRBD1. The germline gives CDR1 MDHEN, CDR2 SYDVKM. V lost 4 bases to trimming and J lost 4 bases; unmatched junction nucleotides: 7. The CDR3 extends over 16 amino acids. Here the CDR3 reads CASSSIAGQGNQPQHF. The CDR3 DNA is TGTGCCAGCAGTTCTATAGCGGGACAGGGGAATCAGCCCCAGCATTTT.

This clonotype has a count of ten or more. V and J are TRBV12-3 or TRBV12-4 and TRBJ1-1, with 8 bases that match TRBD1. The ends lost 7 bases at V and 2 bases at J; junction bases unmatched: 12. The CDR3 contains 16 residues. CDR3 in amino acids: CASKSTTQGANTEAFF. CDR3 in DNA: TGTGCCAGCAAATCTACTACGCAGGGGGCAAACACTGAAGCTTTCTTT.

This clonotype was observed a few times. V gene TRBV10-3 combines with J gene TRBJ2-7, with TRBD1 matching over 8 bases. The CDR3 is made up of 14 amino acids. V was pared by 10 bases and J by 3 bases, with 11 bases of the junction left unmatched. CDR1 and CDR2 from the germline V gene are ENHRY and SYGVKD. CDR3 DNA: TGTGCCAGCAGGCGCGACAGGGGAGGCTACGAGCAGTACTTC. Translation gives CASRRDRGGYEQYF.